The next 13 T cell receptor beta chains were all read from a single sample in a study of CD8 T cells in Susac syndrome. Reverse transcription of about 0.5 to 1 ug RNA used random hexamers. TCRdb re-derived calls from the immunoSEQ multiplex PCR reads in MiXCR, one entry per CDR3 protein. The top ten hold about 0.15% of the sample, which has about 190,000 distinct CDR3 sequences, approximately 95% seen once. What was sequenced was CD8+ T cells from PBMCs. The receptors stem from a human donor with Susac syndrome.

The chain has TRBV11-2 and TRBJ2-5; D is possibly TRBD2 (6 bases). Deletions cut 1 base from V and 3 bases from J, with 12 bases between. There are 15 residues in the CDR3. Germline CDR1 and CDR2: SGHAT and FQNNGV. DNA of the CDR3: TGTGCCAGCAGCTTAGCGGGAGTTTCCAAAGAGACCCAGTACTTC. Encoded protein: CASSLAGVSKETQYF.

The chain carries TRBV20-1 and TRBJ2-3; D call uncertain. Germline lookup yields CDR1 DFQATT and CDR2 SNEGSKA (reference sequence). The CDR3 covers 15 residues. Trimming removed 8 bases from V and 0 bases from J, with 18 bases in between. CDR3 amino acids: CSSTLVAASTDTQYF. CDR3 bases: TGCAGTTCTACTCTGGTGGCGGCTAGCACAGATACGCAGTATTTT.

CDR3 region: CASSARGVEQYF. In DNA form, the CDR3 reads TGTGCCAGCAGCGCGAGGGGGGTTGAGCAGTACTTC. The J gene is TRBJ2-7, the V gene TRBV11-2, with D tentatively TRBD1 or TRBD2 (6 bases each). The length of the CDR3 is 12 residues. V lost 5 bases and J 7 bases, leaving 12 bases between the germline ends. Germline CDR1 SGHAT, CDR2 FQNNGV. Full variable domain (rest looked up from reference TRBV11-2 and TRBJ2-7): EAGVAQSPRYKIIEKRQSVAFWCNPISGHATLYWYQQILGQGPKLLIQFQNNGVVDDSQLPKDRFSAERLKGVDSTLKIQPAKLEDSAVYLCASSARGVEQYFGPGTRLTVT.

This chain uses TRBV28 with TRBJ1-5; no definite D call. V lost 5 bases and J lost 0, with 11 bases in between. CDR1 MDHEN and CDR2 SYDVKM come from the germline V gene. The CDR3 spans 15 residues. In DNA, the CDR3 is TGTGCCAGCAGTCCTCTCGAGCTTAGCAATCAGCCCCAGCATTTT. Translated: CASSPLELSNQPQHF.

For the CDR3, the DNA is TGCAGTGCTAGAGACGGGGGTCAGAGGATTAATGGCTACACCTTC. It is translated as CSARDGGQRINGYTF. This chain uses TRBV20-1 with TRBJ1-2, with D possibly being TRBD1 (5 bases). V was cut by 0 bases and J by 6 bases, with 17 bases left in between. CDR3 length: 15 amino acids. Germline values: CDR1 DFQATT, CDR2 SNEGSKA (reference sequence).

This chain joins TRBV28 and TRBJ1-1; D uncertain. This CDR3 is built from 15 residues. V lost 2 bases and J lost 3, with 13 bases in between. The germline CDR1 and CDR2 sequences are MDHEN and SYDVKM. The CDR3 DNA follows: TGTGCCAGCAGTTTAAGCTTAGGTAAGGACACTGAAGCTTTCTTT. Its protein is CASSLSLGKDTEAFF.

The chain couples TRBV11-3 to TRBJ2-1; possible D gene TRBD2, 6 bases. Trimming took off 2 bases at V and 7 bases at J, with 21 bases between the two ends. The CDR3 length is 17 residues. CDR1 and CDR2 from the germline V gene are SGHNT and YENEEA. CDR3 sequence: CASSLSQRELSRNEQFF. The CDR3 coding sequence is TGTGCCAGCAGCTTATCCCAACGGGAGCTTAGTAGGAATGAGCAGTTCTTC.

The chain joins TRBV12-3 or TRBV12-4 to TRBJ2-3, with 7 bases identical to TRBD1. The V gene end was trimmed by 7 bases and the J gene end by 3 bases; junction bases not matched to a gene: 13. The CDR3 has 16 amino acids. The CDR3 coding sequence is TGTGCCAGCATCAGCCGGGACAGTCGAATTACAGATACGCAGTATTTT. This sequence encodes CASISRDSRITDTQYF.

This chain links TRBV9 with TRBJ1-6; D is perhaps TRBD1 (6 bases). This CDR3 contains 15 residues. CDR1 SGDLS and CDR2 YYNGEE come from the germline V gene. With 4 bases removed from V and 9 bases from J, the gap between germline ends came to 17 bases. As DNA, the CDR3 is TGTGCCAGCAGCCCCGGGGGCCAGACTAGTTCACCCCTCCACTTT. As protein: CASSPGGQTSSPLHF.

CDR3 residues: CASSLRTANTGELFF. As DNA, the CDR3 is TGTGCCAGCAGCTTACGCACGGCGAACACCGGGGAGCTGTTTTTT. The rearrangement uses TRBV7-3 and TRBJ2-2; unclear D gene. V was clipped by 2 bases and J by 0 bases, with 7 bases between them. Germline assignment: CDR1 SGHTA and CDR2 FQGTGA. The CDR3 sequence is 15 residues long.

The gene calls are TRBV7-8 and TRBJ2-5, with TRBD2 as a possible D gene (5 bases). The germline V gene encodes CDR1 SGHVS and CDR2 FQNEAQ. The CDR3 contains 14 residues. Trimming took 3 bases from V and 2 from J, leaving 10 bases between them. The CDR3 DNA reads as TGTGCCAGCAGCTTGACGGGGAGTCAAGAGACCCAGTACTTC. Protein: CASSLTGSQETQYF. The variable domain in full, with the rest retrieved from reference TRBV7-8 and TRBJ2-5, is GAGVSQSPRYKVAKRGQDVALRCDPISGHVSLFWYQQALGQGPEFLTYFQNEAQLDKSGLPSDRFFAERPEGSVSTLKIQRTQQEDSAVYLCASSLTGSQETQYFGPGTRLLVL.

The chain has TRBV28 and TRBJ2-7; 7 nucleotides agree with TRBD2. V gave up 4 bases and J gave up 3 bases; unmatched junction bases: 6. The CDR3 length is 14 residues. Looked up from germline, CDR1 is MDHEN and CDR2 is SYDVKM. Written as DNA, the CDR3 is TGTGCCAGCAGTTGGGGGGGGACTAACTACGAGCAGTACTTC. This codes for CASSWGGTNYEQYF.

The V call is TRBV3-1, the J call TRBJ1-2, with 10 bases that match TRBD1. J gave up 3 bases and V 0 bases, and 7 bases lay outside the gene matches. This CDR3 is 17 amino acids long. CDR1 is LGHDT, CDR2 YNNKEL, per germline (reference sequence). CDR3 sequence (DNA): TGTGCCAGCAGCCAAGACTTGGGACAGGGGCTTTACTATGGCTACACCTTC. It yields the protein CASSQDLGQGLYYGYTF.